A selection of T cell receptor beta chains follows, all from one sample in a study of blood T cell repertoires in COVID-19. The data were produced by immunoSEQ multiplex PCR, yet TCRdb's version contains in-frame clones alone and is incomplete. Found here are some 300,000 clones, roughly nine tenths of them singletons; the top ten hold over 8.5%. What was sequenced was PBMCs or T cells enriched from blood (not recorded which). The receptors come from a woman aged 30 to 39 who had recovered from COVID-19. The CDR3 runs from the conserved cysteine through the conserved F or W. Fields, in order: clone size, V gene, J gene, D gene, CDR3 protein, CDR3 DNA. D genes are given only for firm matches. Clone size appears in some rows only: once, few, many, or a class for an expanded clone.

size: NA; V: TRBV27; J: TRBJ2-1; D: TRBD2; CDR3: CASAPLAARVNEQFF; DNA: TGTGCCAGCGCTCCGCTAGCGGCCCGTGTCAATGAGCAGTTCTTC
size: NA; V: TRBV7-9; J: TRBJ2-6; D: NA; CDR3: CASSPAGISGANVLTF; DNA: TGTGCCAGCAGCCCCGCAGGGATATCTGGGGCCAACGTCCTGACTTTC
size: NA; V: TRBV18; J: TRBJ2-3; D: NA; CDR3: CASSPRTSGDNTDTQYF; DNA: TGTGCCAGCTCACCTAGGACCTCAGGGGACAACACAGATACGCAGTATTTT
size: NA; V: TRBV10-1; J: TRBJ2-2; D: NA; CDR3: CASSETQGWGNTGELFF; DNA: TGCGCCAGCAGTGAGACTCAGGGTTGGGGGAACACCGGGGAGCTGTTTTTT
size: NA; V: TRBV19; J: TRBJ1-2; D: NA; CDR3: CASSARQEINYGYTF; DNA: TGTGCCAGTAGTGCGCGACAGGAGATAAACTATGGCTACACCTTC
size: NA; V: TRBV6-2/TRBV6-3; J: TRBJ2-3; D: TRBD2; CDR3: CASSSLLLAGREDTQYF; DNA: TGTGCCAGCAGTTCCCTCCTCTTAGCGGGAAGAGAAGATACGCAGTATTTT
size: few; V: TRBV20-1; J: TRBJ1-4; D: NA; CDR3: CILQANEKLFF; DNA: TGCATATTACAGGCTAATGAAAAACTGTTTTTT
size: NA; V: TRBV10-3; J: TRBJ1-1; D: TRBD1; CDR3: CAISVTGGRDTEAFF; DNA: TGTGCCATCAGTGTGACAGGGGGGCGGGACACTGAAGCTTTCTTT
size: NA; V: TRBV27; J: TRBJ1-2; D: NA; CDR3: CASGRTDSRYGYTF; DNA: TGTGCCAGCGGAAGGACAGACAGCCGGTATGGCTACACCTTC
size: NA; V: TRBV7-2; J: TRBJ2-1; D: TRBD2; CDR3: CAFSFSSGPPYNEQFF; DNA: TGTGCCTTCAGCTTCTCTAGCGGGCCCCCATACAATGAGCAGTTCTTC
size: NA; V: TRBV11-2; J: TRBJ1-4; D: NA; CDR3: CASSFSTDGEKLFF; DNA: TGTGCCAGCAGCTTTTCCACAGATGGTGAAAAACTGTTTTTT
size: NA; V: TRBV7-2; J: TRBJ1-4; D: TRBD1; CDR3: CASSLRGLGEKLFF; DNA: TGTGCCAGCAGCCTCAGGGGGCTGGGAGAAAAACTGTTTTTT
size: NA; V: TRBV25-1; J: TRBJ2-1; D: NA; CDR3: CASSERDSSYNEQFF; DNA: TGTGCCAGCAGTGAGAGGGATAGCTCCTACAATGAGCAGTTCTTC
size: NA; V: TRBV4-1; J: TRBJ2-3; D: NA; CDR3: CASSHRAGDTQYF; DNA: TGCGCCAGCAGCCACAGAGCGGGAGATACGCAGTATTTT
size: NA; V: TRBV29-1; J: TRBJ1-1; D: TRBD1; CDR3: CSVDTGDSNTEAFF; DNA: TGCAGCGTCGACACAGGGGACTCTAACACTGAAGCTTTCTTT
size: NA; V: TRBV7-3; J: TRBJ2-1; D: TRBD2; CDR3: CASSLPGLAGGGEQFF; DNA: TGTGCCAGCAGCTTACCCGGACTAGCGGGAGGGGGTGAGCAGTTCTTC
size: NA; V: TRBV6-5; J: TRBJ2-1; D: NA; CDR3: CASSYRGSEQFF; DNA: TGTGCCAGCAGTTATAGGGGAAGTGAGCAGTTCTTC
size: NA; V: TRBV7-6; J: TRBJ2-1; D: NA; CDR3: CASTNGGGVYNEQFF; DNA: TGTGCCAGCACCAACGGTGGCGGAGTATACAATGAGCAGTTCTTC
size: NA; V: TRBV6-5; J: TRBJ2-2; D: TRBD1; CDR3: CASSLTGGTGTGELFF; DNA: TGTGCCAGCAGTTTAACAGGGGGCACTGGGACCGGGGAGCTGTTTTTT
size: few; V: TRBV6-5; J: TRBJ2-1; D: NA; CDR3: CASRESNNEQFF; DNA: TGTGCCAGCAGAGAGAGTAACAATGAGCAGTTCTTC
size: NA; V: TRBV10-3; J: TRBJ2-1; D: TRBD2; CDR3: CAMSTSGSNNEQFF; DNA: TGTGCCATGTCTACTAGCGGGAGCAACAATGAGCAGTTCTTC
size: NA; V: TRBV6-2/TRBV6-3; J: TRBJ1-2; D: TRBD1; CDR3: CASSDRGYGYTF; DNA: TGTGCCAGCAGTGACAGGGGCTATGGCTACACCTTC
size: NA; V: TRBV27; J: TRBJ1-2; D: TRBD1; CDR3: CASSPRDRGGYTF; DNA: TGTGCCAGCAGTCCACGGGACAGGGGAGGCTACACCTTC
size: NA; V: TRBV28; J: TRBJ2-7; D: TRBD2; CDR3: CASSGGGLAGAREQYF; DNA: TGTGCCAGCAGTGGGGGGGGGCTAGCGGGAGCTCGGGAGCAGTACTTC
size: NA; V: TRBV5-1; J: TRBJ1-1; D: NA; CDR3: CASSTADNTEAFF; DNA: TGCGCCAGCAGCACCGCGGATAACACTGAAGCTTTCTTT
size: NA; V: TRBV4-2; J: TRBJ1-6; D: TRBD1; CDR3: CASRKTGTGGNSPLHF; DNA: TGTGCCAGCAGGAAAACCGGGACAGGGGGTAATTCACCCCTCCACTTT
size: NA; V: TRBV21-1; J: TRBJ1-5; D: NA; CDR3: CASSKNSQGAFGQPQHF; DNA: TGTGCCAGCAGCAAGAACTCGCAGGGGGCGTTTGGCCAGCCCCAGCATTTT
size: few; V: TRBV6-1; J: TRBJ1-5; D: NA; CDR3: CASSEQGTKYQPQHF; DNA: TGTGCCAGCAGTGAACAGGGAACTAAGTATCAGCCCCAGCATTTT
size: once; V: TRBV6-5; J: TRBJ1-1; D: TRBD1; CDR3: CALRQGRRRDTEAFF; DNA: TGTGCCCTCCGACAGGGGCGGCGGAGGGACACTGAAGCTTTCTTT
size: NA; V: TRBV4-3; J: TRBJ1-1; D: NA; CDR3: CASSQGVGPGTEAFF; DNA: TGCGCCAGCAGCCAAGGGGTAGGCCCGGGAACTGAAGCTTTCTTT
size: NA; V: TRBV29-1; J: TRBJ2-2; D: NA; CDR3: CSGVRQGNTGELFF; DNA: TGCAGCGGGGTACGGCAGGGTAACACCGGGGAGCTGTTTTTT
size: NA; V: TRBV12-3/TRBV12-4; J: TRBJ1-6; D: NA; CDR3: CASSFENSPLHF; DNA: TGTGCCAGCAGTTTCGAGAATTCACCCCTCCACTTT
size: NA; V: TRBV11-2; J: TRBJ1-1; D: TRBD1; CDR3: CASSPPGGASEAFF; DNA: TGTGCCAGCAGCCCCCCAGGGGGCGCTTCTGAAGCTTTCTTT
size: NA; V: TRBV5-5; J: TRBJ2-3; D: TRBD2; CDR3: CASSLRGLAGSTDTQYF; DNA: TGTGCCAGCAGCTTGAGGGGGCTAGCGGGAAGCACAGATACGCAGTATTTT
size: NA; V: TRBV6-6; J: TRBJ1-6; D: TRBD1; CDR3: CASSYSQGGGNSPLHF; DNA: TGTGCCAGCAGTTACTCGCAAGGGGGCGGCAATTCACCCCTCCACTTT
size: NA; V: TRBV6-5; J: TRBJ1-2; D: NA; CDR3: CASMNAEGVGGYTF; DNA: TGTGCCAGCATGAATGCCGAGGGGGTGGGCGGCTACACCTTC
size: NA; V: TRBV19; J: TRBJ1-2; D: NA; CDR3: CASSNDRSGYGYTF; DNA: TGTGCCAGTAGTAATGACAGGTCCGGCTATGGCTACACCTTC
size: once; V: TRBV9; J: TRBJ2-7; D: TRBD1; CDR3: CASSDRTGIDEQYF; DNA: TGTGCCAGCAGCGACCGGACAGGGATAGACGAGCAGTACTTC
size: NA; V: TRBV6-2/TRBV6-3; J: TRBJ1-5; D: NA; CDR3: CASSYSYSNQPQHF; DNA: TGTGCCAGCAGTTACTCGTATAGCAATCAGCCCCAGCATTTT
size: NA; V: TRBV5-1; J: TRBJ1-1; D: NA; CDR3: CASSLVGGGVQNEAFF; DNA: TGCGCCAGCAGCTTGGTAGGAGGAGGGGTCCAGAATGAAGCTTTCTTT